One sample yielded the 23 T cell receptor beta chains listed below, sequenced in a study of T-cell reconstitution after alpha-beta-depleted transplantation in children. During its preparation, the TCRbeta library received unique molecular identifiers. TCRdb itself ran the PCR reads through MiXCR, one entry per CDR3 protein. The table has hundreds of thousands of distinct CDR3 sequences, approximately 15% seen once. Material: PBMCs, mostly from graft donor cells, obtained 360 days after TCRalphabeta/CD19-depleted stem cell transplant. These receptors were taken from a male patient aged 2 to 10 who had a stem cell transplant for acute lymphoblastic leukemia, so the T cells may come from the graft donor.

This clonotype came up a few times. V gene TRBV6-1 combines with J gene TRBJ2-6, with a tentative D call TRBD2 (5 bases). The CDR3 spans 13 residues. In germline, CDR1 is MNHNS, CDR2 SASEGT. V lost 6 bases and J 4 bases, leaving 7 bases between the germline ends. CDR3: CASSPGGANVLTF. The CDR3 DNA sequence: TGTGCCAGCAGCCCGGGAGGGGCCAACGTCCTGACTTTC.

A few counts support this clonotype. V gene TRBV7-2 combines with J gene TRBJ2-7; 7 bases are shared with TRBD2. Germline CDR1 SGHTA, CDR2 FQGNSA. There are 14 residues in the CDR3. Unmatched junction bases numbered 5, after V lost 4 bases and J lost 2 bases. DNA of the CDR3: TGTGCCAGCAGCTCCCAGCGGGGTGCCTACGAGCAGTACTTC. Translated, it gives CASSSQRGAYEQYF.

The genes are TRBV11-2 and TRBJ2-7, with D tentatively TRBD1 (6 bases). V was shortened by 3 bases and J by 0 bases, with 9 bases between the two germline ends. CDR1 is SGHAT and CDR2 is FQNNGV in the germline V gene. The CDR3 spans 14 residues. The CDR3 DNA is TGTGCCAGCAGCTTGGACAGACTCTCCTACGAGCAGTACTTC. This translates into CASSLDRLSYEQYF. Looking up the rest from reference TRBV11-2 and TRBJ2-7 gives the full variable domain: EAGVAQSPRYKIIEKRQSVAFWCNPISGHATLYWYQQILGQGPKLLIQFQNNGVVDDSQLPKDRFSAERLKGVDSTLKIQPAKLEDSAVYLCASSLDRLSYEQYFGPGTRLTVT.

V usage is TRBV7-9 and J usage is TRBJ2-5; no clear D. The CDR3 runs 14 residues. Germline V gene lookup returns CDR1 SEHNR and CDR2 FQNEAQ (reference sequence). V dropped 2 bases and J dropped 7 bases, with 14 bases sitting between them. CDR3 bases: TGTGCCAGCAGCTTAAGGAATAAAACTGGGACCCAGTACTTC. As protein: CASSLRNKTGTQYF.

This clonotype was counted a few times. The chain links TRBV20-1 to TRBJ2-1; maybe TRBD1 (6 bases). The CDR3 spans 12 residues. Germline loops: CDR1 DFQATT, CDR2 SNEGSKA (reference sequence). V was pared by 1 base and J by 9 bases, with 10 bases between. The CDR3 here is CSARGDIGEQFF. The DNA for the CDR3 is TGCAGTGCTAGAGGGGACATAGGTGAGCAGTTCTTC.

This clonotype was found a few times. The chain employs TRBV11-2 and TRBJ2-7, with 7 positions matching TRBD1. The CDR3 loop spans 15 amino acids. V trimming: 7 bases; J trimming: 2 bases; junction bases outside the gene matches: 11. In germline, CDR1 is SGHAT, CDR2 FQNNGV. The CDR3 DNA is TGTGCCAGCATCCCCGGGACAGAAATTGCCTACGAGCAGTACTTC. Translated: CASIPGTEIAYEQYF.

This chain links TRBV18 with TRBJ2-5; no firm D call. CDR1 and CDR2 (germline): KGHSH, LQKENI. This CDR3 has 12 amino acids. V was clipped by 5 bases and J by 3 bases, with 7 bases between them. CDR3 loop: CASSTLEETQYF. The CDR3 region has the DNA TGTGCCAGCTCAACTTTAGAAGAGACCCAGTACTTC. The entire variable domain, with the rest obtained from reference TRBV18 and TRBJ2-5, is as follows: NAGVMQNPRHLVRRRGQEARLRCSPMKGHSHVYWYRQLPEEGLKFMVYLQKENIIDESGMPKERFSAEFPKEGPSILRIQQVVRGDSAAYFCASSTLEETQYFGPGTRLLVL.

This clonotype came up many times. This rearrangement joins TRBV2 to TRBJ2-1, with D tentatively TRBD1 (6 bases). The CDR3 has 12 amino acids. Trimming removed 5 bases at V and 7 bases at J, with 9 bases between. Germline V gene sequence: CDR1 SNHLY, CDR2 FYNNEI. CDR3 sequence (DNA): TGTGCCAGCAGTCTCGACAGGAATGAGCAGTTCTTC. Its translation: CASSLDRNEQFF.

The V gene is TRBV7-3, the J gene TRBJ2-3; 12 bases are a match to TRBD2. This CDR3 is 16 amino acids long. The J segment lost 3 bases and the V segment lost 3 bases, leaving 4 bases of the junction unmatched. Germline CDR1 and CDR2: SGHTA and FQGTGA. In DNA form, the CDR3 reads TGTGCCAGCAGCTTTGCTAGCGGGGGGGCAACAGATACGCAGTATTTT. Amino acid sequence: CASSFASGGATDTQYF. Looking up the rest from reference TRBV7-3 and TRBJ2-3 gives the full variable domain: GAGVSQTPSNKVTEKGKYVELRCDPISGHTALYWYRQSLGQGPEFLIYFQGTGAADDSGLPNDRFFAVRPEGSVSTLKIQRTERGDSAVYLCASSFASGGATDTQYFGPGTRLTVL.

Of note for this clonotype: Here the CDR3 omits its conserved ending phenylalanine or tryptophan, so a read error is the likely source. The CDR3 sequence is CASSELKRNEQFY. The DNA for the CDR3 is TGCGCCAGCAGTGAGTTGAAAAGGAATGAGCAGTTCTAC. The chain combines TRBV10-1 with TRBJ2-1; no definite D call. Between the trimmed V and J ends, which lost 1 base and 7 bases, there was a span of 8 bases. CDR1 and CDR2 from the germline V gene are WNHNN and SYGVQD (reference sequence). This CDR3 contains 13 residues.

This chain links TRBV7-8 with TRBJ2-3; 13 bases fit TRBD2. Trimming cost V 5 bases and J 3 bases; bases outside gene matches: 5. The CDR3 extends over 16 amino acids. Germline-derived CDR1 and CDR2 are SGHVS and FQNEAQ. In nucleotides, the CDR3 is TGTGCCAGCAGCCGCGGGACTAGCGGGGTTACAGATACGCAGTATTTT. Translating gives CASSRGTSGVTDTQYF. Looking up the rest from reference TRBV7-8 and TRBJ2-3 gives the full variable domain: GAGVSQSPRYKVAKRGQDVALRCDPISGHVSLFWYQQALGQGPEFLTYFQNEAQLDKSGLPSDRFFAERPEGSVSTLKIQRTQQEDSAVYLCASSRGTSGVTDTQYFGPGTRLTVL.

The chain recombines TRBV5-4 with TRBJ2-1, with D tentatively TRBD2 (5 bases). CDR3 length: 15 residues. V lost 2 bases, J lost 0 bases, and 9 bases lay in between. Germline-derived CDR1 and CDR2 are SGHNT and YYREEE (reference sequence). The CDR3 DNA reads TGTGCCAGCAGCTTATGGAGGCTCTCCTACAATGAGCAGTTCTTC. Translation: CASSLWRLSYNEQFF.

This clonotype was counted a few times. V gene TRBV18 combines with J gene TRBJ2-3; D is tentatively TRBD1 or TRBD2 (6 bases each). The CDR3 sequence is 14 residues long. The ends were cut back, 3 bases at V and 6 bases at J, with 13 bases in the middle. The germline V gene has CDR1 KGHSH and CDR2 LQKENI. The CDR3 region is CASSPRGGSDTQYF. The CDR3 region has the DNA TGTGCCAGCTCACCCCGAGGGGGGTCGGATACGCAGTATTTT.

The genes are TRBV15 and TRBJ2-5, with unresolved D. Deletions cut 5 bases from V and 5 bases from J, with 6 bases between. Looked up from germline, CDR1 is LNHNV and CDR2 is YYDKDF (reference sequence). This CDR3 is 11 amino acids long. CDR3 region: CATSESETQYF. The CDR3 region has the DNA TGTGCCACCAGCGAATCGGAGACCCAGTACTTC.

This clonotype appeared a few times. The rearrangement uses TRBV6-5 and TRBJ2-7; 9 nucleotides line up with TRBD1. The V gene's germline CDR1 is MNHEY and CDR2 SVGAGI. The CDR3 has 15 amino acids. J gave up 6 bases and V 2 bases, and 8 bases lay outside the gene matches. The CDR3 loop is CASSYVGDRVGEQYF. The CDR3 DNA reads TGTGCCAGCAGTTACGTTGGGGACAGGGTAGGCGAGCAGTACTTC.

This clonotype occurred a few times. V gene TRBV5-1 combines with J gene TRBJ2-1; 9 bases fit TRBD2. The J segment lost 8 bases and the V segment lost 0 bases, leaving 15 bases of the junction unmatched. The CDR3 loop spans 18 amino acids. The germline CDR1 and CDR2 sequences are SGHRS and YFSETQ. The CDR3 loop is CASSLASGAVRVIDEQFF. The CDR3 nucleotides are TGCGCCAGCAGCTTGGCTAGCGGGGCGGTCCGGGTGATCGATGAGCAGTTCTTC.

This clonotype occurred a few times. The chain recombines TRBV7-6 with TRBJ2-5, with unresolved D. V was cut by 6 bases and J by 6 bases, with 17 bases left in between. The CDR3 runs to 14 residues. The germline V gene encodes CDR1 SGHVS and CDR2 FNYEAQ. The CDR3 DNA is TGTGCCAGCAGACAACCCTACGAAGGGAAGACCCAGTACTTC. It is translated as CASRQPYEGKTQYF.

V is TRBV6-2 or TRBV6-3 and J is TRBJ2-3, with TRBD1 matching over 7 bases. V trimming: 1 base; J trimming: 3 bases; junction bases outside the gene matches: 4. CDR1 and CDR2 from the germline V gene are MNHEY and SVGEGT. The CDR3 is made up of 15 amino acids. CDR3 residues: CASSYWGQRTDTQYF. CDR3 nucleotides: TGTGCCAGCAGTTACTGGGGACAGAGAACAGATACGCAGTATTTT.

The rearrangement uses TRBV20-1 and TRBJ2-3; TRBD1 matches 9 bases. This CDR3 is built from 14 residues. CDR1 and CDR2 from the germline V gene are DFQATT and SNEGSKA (reference sequence). V dropped 6 bases and J dropped 4; count of bases not matched to a gene: 8. This chain's CDR3 is CSARTGVWADTQYF. As DNA, the CDR3 is TGCAGTGCCCGGACAGGGGTCTGGGCAGATACGCAGTATTTT.

This clonotype appeared many times. The J gene is TRBJ2-7, the V gene TRBV10-3; D possibly uses TRBD1 or TRBD2 (5 bases each). The germline V and J ends were trimmed by 5 bases and 2 bases, with 13 bases remaining between them. This CDR3 spans 14 amino acids. The germline CDR1 and CDR2 sequences are ENHRY and SYGVKD. CDR3 sequence: CAISPRDATYEQYF. The CDR3 coding sequence is TGTGCCATCAGTCCTCGGGACGCCACCTACGAGCAGTACTTC.

Only a few counts were recorded for this clonotype. V usage is TRBV5-5 and J usage is TRBJ2-1; 13 bases agree with TRBD2. The CDR3 has 16 residues. Looked up from germline, CDR1 is SGHKS and CDR2 is YYEKEE (reference sequence). The junction had 3 bases not matched to a gene; V was cut back by 0 bases and J by 6 bases. Here the CDR3 reads CASSLGGLAGFNEQFF. CDR3 coding DNA: TGTGCCAGCAGCTTGGGGGGACTAGCGGGGTTCAATGAGCAGTTCTTC.

This clonotype was detected only a few times. The chain is built from TRBV4-1 and TRBJ1-2, with D tentatively TRBD1 (5 bases). The CDR3 spans 16 residues. The V end was cut by 0 bases, the J end by 2 bases, with 13 bases between. Germline CDR1 MGHRA, CDR2 YSYEKL. The chain's CDR3 is CASSQDLLPGNYGYTF. The CDR3 nucleotides read TGCGCCAGCAGCCAAGATCTACTTCCAGGGAACTATGGCTACACCTTC.

A word on this clonotype: Sequence at one end of the junction differs from germline and may be a read error. The genes are TRBV23-1 and TRBJ2-5; 7 positions agree with TRBD1. TRBV23-1 is labeled an ORF, and its function is uncertain. CDR3 size: 14 residues. CDR3 amino acids: CASSPATGVETQYF. For the CDR3, the DNA is TGTGCCAGCAGTCCCGCCACAGGGGTAGAGACCCAGTACTTC.